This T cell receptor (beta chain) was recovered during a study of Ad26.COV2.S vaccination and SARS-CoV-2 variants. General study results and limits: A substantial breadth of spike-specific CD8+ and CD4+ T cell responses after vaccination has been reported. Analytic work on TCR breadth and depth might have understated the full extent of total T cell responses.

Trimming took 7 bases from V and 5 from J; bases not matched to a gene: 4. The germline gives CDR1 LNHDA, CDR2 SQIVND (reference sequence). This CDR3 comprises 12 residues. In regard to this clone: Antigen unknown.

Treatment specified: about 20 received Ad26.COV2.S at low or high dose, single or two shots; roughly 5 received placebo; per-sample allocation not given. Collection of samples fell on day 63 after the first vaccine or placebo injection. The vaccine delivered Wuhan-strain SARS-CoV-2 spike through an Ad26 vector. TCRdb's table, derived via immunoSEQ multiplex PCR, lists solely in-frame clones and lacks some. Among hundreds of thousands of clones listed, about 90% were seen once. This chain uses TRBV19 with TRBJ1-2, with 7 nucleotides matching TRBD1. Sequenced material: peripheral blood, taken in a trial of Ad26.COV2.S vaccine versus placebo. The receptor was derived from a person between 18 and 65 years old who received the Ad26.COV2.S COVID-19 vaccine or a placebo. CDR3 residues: CASKAGGYGYTF. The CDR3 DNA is TGTGCCAGTAAGGCAGGGGGATATGGCTACACCTTC.